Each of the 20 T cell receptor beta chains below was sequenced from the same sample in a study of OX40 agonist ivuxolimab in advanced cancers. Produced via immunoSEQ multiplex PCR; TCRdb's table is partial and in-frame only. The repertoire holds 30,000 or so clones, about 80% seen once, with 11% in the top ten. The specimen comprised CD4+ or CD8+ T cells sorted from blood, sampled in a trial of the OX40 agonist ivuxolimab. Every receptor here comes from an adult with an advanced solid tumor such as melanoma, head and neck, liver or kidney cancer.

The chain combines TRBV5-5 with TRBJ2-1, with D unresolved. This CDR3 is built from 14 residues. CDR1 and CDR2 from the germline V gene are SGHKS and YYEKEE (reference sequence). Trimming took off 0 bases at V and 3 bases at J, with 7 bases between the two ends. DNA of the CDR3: TGTGCCAGCAGCTTGGACAGTAACTACAATGAGCAGTTCTTC. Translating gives CASSLDSNYNEQFF.

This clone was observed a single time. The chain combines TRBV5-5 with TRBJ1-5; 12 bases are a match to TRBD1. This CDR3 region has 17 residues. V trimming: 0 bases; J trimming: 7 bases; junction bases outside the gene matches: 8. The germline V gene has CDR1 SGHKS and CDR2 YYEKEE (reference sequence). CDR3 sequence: CASSLAWDRGQGQPQHF. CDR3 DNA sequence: TGTGCCAGCAGCTTGGCATGGGACAGGGGGCAGGGGCAGCCCCAGCATTTT. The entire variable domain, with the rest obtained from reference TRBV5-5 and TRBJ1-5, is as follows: DAGVTQSPTHLIKTRGQQVTLRCSPISGHKSVSWYQQVLGQGPQFIFQYYEKEERGRGNFPDRFSARQFPNYSSELNVNALLLGDSALYLCASSLAWDRGQGQPQHFGDGTRLSIL.

CDR3 nucleotide sequence: TGTGCCAGCAGCTTGTTAGCTAGCGGGGGGCCGATCTCCTACAATGAGCAGTTCTTC. The encoded protein is CASSLLASGGPISYNEQFF. V is TRBV5-4 and J is TRBJ2-1; 11 bases are shared with TRBD2. V shed 1 base and J 0 bases; nucleotides not matched to a gene: 9. Germline CDR1 reads SGHNT; CDR2 reads YYREEE (reference sequence). The CDR3 totals 19 residues.

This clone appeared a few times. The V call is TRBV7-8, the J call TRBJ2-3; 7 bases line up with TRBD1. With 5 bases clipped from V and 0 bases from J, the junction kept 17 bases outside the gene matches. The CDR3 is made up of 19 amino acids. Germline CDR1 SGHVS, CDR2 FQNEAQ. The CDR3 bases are TGTGCCAGCAGCGCCCCCGGGACAGTTCTTGTCTCTAGCACAGATACGCAGTATTTT. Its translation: CASSAPGTVLVSSTDTQYF.

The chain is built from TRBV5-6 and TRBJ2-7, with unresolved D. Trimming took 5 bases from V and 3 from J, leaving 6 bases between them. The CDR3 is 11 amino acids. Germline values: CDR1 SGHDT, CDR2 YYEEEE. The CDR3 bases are TGTGCCAGCAGTGGAGTCTACGAGCAGTACTTC. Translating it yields CASSGVYEQYF.

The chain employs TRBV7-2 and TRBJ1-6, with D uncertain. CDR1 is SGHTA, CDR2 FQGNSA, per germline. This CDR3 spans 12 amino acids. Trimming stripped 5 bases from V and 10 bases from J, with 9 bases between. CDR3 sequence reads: CASSAFSSPLHF. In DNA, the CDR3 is TGTGCCAGCAGCGCGTTTAGCTCACCCCTCCACTTT.

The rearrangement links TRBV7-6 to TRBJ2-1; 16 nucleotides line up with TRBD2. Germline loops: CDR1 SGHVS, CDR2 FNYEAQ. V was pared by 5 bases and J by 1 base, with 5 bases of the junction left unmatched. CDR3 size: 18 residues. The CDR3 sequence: CASSPGTSGGDSYNEQFF. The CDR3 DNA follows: TGTGCCAGCAGCCCCGGGACTAGCGGGGGGGATTCCTACAATGAGCAGTTCTTC.

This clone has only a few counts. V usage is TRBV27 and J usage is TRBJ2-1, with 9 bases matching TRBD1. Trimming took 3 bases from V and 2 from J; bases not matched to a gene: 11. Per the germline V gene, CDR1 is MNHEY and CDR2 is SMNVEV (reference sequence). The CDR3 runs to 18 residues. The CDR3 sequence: CASSFPDRGSGAYNEQFF. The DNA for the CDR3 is TGTGCCAGCAGTTTCCCGGACAGGGGATCAGGGGCCTACAATGAGCAGTTCTTC.

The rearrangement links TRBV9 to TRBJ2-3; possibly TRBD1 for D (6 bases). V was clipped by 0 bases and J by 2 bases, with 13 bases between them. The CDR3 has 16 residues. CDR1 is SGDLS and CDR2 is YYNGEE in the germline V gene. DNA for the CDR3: TGTGCCAGCAGCGTAGGGTGGGGGCCGGACACAGATACGCAGTATTTT. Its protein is CASSVGWGPDTDTQYF.

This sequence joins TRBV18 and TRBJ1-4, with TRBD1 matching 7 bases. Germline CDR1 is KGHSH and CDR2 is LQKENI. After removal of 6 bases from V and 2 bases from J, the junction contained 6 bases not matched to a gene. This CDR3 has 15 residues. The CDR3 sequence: CASSSTTGTNEKLFF. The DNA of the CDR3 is TGTGCCAGCTCCTCAACGACAGGGACTAATGAAAAACTGTTTTTT.

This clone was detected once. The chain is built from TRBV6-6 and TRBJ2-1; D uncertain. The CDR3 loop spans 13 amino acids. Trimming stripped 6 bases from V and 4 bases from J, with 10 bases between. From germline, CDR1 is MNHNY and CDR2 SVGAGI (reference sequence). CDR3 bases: TGTGCCAGCAGCCTGGGTCGGTACAATGAGCAGTTCTTC. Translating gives CASSLGRYNEQFF.

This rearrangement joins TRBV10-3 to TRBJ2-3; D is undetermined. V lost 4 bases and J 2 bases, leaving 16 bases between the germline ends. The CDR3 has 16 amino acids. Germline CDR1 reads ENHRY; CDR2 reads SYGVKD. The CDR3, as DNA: TGTGCCATCAGTGGGGAAAGTGGGAATCCCACAGATACGCAGTATTTT. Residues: CAISGESGNPTDTQYF.

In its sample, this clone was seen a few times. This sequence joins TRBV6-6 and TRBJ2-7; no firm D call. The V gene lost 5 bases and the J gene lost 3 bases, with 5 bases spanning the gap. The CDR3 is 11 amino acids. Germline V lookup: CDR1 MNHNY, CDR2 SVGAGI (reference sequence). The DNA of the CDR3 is TGTGCCAGCAGTGGAGTCTACGAGCAGTACTTC. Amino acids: CASSGVYEQYF.

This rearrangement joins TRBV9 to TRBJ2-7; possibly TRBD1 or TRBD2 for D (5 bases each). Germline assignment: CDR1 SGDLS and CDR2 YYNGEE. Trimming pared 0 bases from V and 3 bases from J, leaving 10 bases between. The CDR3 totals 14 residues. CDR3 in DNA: TGTGCCAGCAGCGTAGGGGTTGGGGGCTACGAGCAGTACTTC. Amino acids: CASSVGVGGYEQYF.

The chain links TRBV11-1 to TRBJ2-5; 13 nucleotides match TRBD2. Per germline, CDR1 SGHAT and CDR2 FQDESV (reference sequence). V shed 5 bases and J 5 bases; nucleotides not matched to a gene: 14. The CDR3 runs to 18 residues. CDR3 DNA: TGTGCCAGCAGCGATAACGGGCCGGGACTAGCGGGGCGGGAGACCCAGTACTTC. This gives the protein CASSDNGPGLAGRETQYF.

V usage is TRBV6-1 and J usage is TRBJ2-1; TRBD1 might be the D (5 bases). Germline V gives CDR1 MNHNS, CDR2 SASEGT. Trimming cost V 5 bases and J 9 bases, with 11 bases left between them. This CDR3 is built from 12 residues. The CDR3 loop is CASSLWGGEQFF. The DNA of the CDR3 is TGTGCCAGCAGTCTGTGGGGCGGTGAGCAGTTCTTC.

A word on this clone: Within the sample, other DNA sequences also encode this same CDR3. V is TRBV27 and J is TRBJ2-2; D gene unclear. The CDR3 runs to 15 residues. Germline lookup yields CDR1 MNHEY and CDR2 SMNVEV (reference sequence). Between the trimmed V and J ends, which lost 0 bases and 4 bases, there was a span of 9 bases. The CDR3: CASSLSSAATGELFF. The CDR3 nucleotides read TGTGCCAGCAGTTTATCGAGCGCGGCCACCGGGGAGCTGTTTTTT.

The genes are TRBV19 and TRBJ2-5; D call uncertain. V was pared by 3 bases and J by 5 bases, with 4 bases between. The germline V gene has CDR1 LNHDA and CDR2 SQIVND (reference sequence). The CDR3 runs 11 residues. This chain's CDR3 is CASSISETQYF. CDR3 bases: TGTGCCAGTAGTATTTCGGAGACCCAGTACTTC.

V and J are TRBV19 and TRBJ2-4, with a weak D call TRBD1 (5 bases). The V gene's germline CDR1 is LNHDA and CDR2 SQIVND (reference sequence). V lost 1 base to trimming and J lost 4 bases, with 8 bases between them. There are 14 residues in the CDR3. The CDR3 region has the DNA TGTGCCAGTAGTATAGGACAGACTAAAAACATTCAGTACTTC. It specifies CASSIGQTKNIQYF.

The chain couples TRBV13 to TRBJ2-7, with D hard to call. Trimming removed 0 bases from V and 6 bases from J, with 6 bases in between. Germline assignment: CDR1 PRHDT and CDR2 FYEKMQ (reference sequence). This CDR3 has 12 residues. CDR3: CASSLGALEQYF. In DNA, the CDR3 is TGTGCCAGCAGCTTAGGGGCACTCGAGCAGTACTTC.